This T cell receptor beta chain was identified during a study of T cells after posttransplantation cyclophosphamide. Findings of the study overall: After PTCy, TRB diversity resembled that of CNI/methotrexate controls. TRB overlap between skin or GI tissue T cells and blood was limited. Donor CD8+ memory clones often dominated recipient blood repertoires at later times.

On the day of bone marrow donation, the related graft donor provided peripheral blood. This clone was observed many times. Its matching antigen is unknown. The method was immunoSEQ multiplex PCR; TCRdb's version includes in-frame clones alone and lacks a portion of them. The sample was found to contain about 40,000 clones, and every one recurs. The CDR3 runs 14 residues. Material for sequencing was PBMCs. This chain connects TRBV21-1 to TRBJ1-2. TRBV21-1 is labeled a pseudogene. The origin of this receptor is a woman aged 45-65 years in good health and a related stem cell transplant donor. The CDR3 loop reads CASSSRGGPDGYTF. The DNA of the CDR3 is TGTGCCAGCAGCTCTCGGGGGGGGCCGGATGGCTACACCTTC.